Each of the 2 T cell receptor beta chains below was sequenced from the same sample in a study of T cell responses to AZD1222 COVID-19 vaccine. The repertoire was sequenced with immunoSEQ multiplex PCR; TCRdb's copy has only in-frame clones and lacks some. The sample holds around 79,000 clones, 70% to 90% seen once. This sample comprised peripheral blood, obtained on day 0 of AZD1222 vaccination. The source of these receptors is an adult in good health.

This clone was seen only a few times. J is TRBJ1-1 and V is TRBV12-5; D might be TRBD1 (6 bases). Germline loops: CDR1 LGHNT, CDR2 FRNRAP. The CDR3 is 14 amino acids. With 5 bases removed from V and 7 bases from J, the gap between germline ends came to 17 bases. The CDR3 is CASGQWAGGFEAFF. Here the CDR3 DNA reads TGTGCTAGTGGTCAGTGGGCGGGGGGCTTTGAAGCTTTCTTT.

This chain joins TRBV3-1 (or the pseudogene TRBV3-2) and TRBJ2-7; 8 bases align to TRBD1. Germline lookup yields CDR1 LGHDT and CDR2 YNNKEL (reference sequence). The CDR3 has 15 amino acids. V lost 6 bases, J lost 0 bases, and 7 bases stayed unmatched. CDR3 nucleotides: TGTGCCAGCAGGGACAGGGTTCGAAACTCCTACGAGCAGTACTTC. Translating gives CASRDRVRNSYEQYF.